This entry features one T cell receptor beta chain sequence. Its specificity is unknown. No cell sorting was done before RNA was extracted from the tissue. Donors were chemotherapy-naive, newly diagnosed lung cancer surgical patients in China, August–late 2014. The data belong to a study of tumor and adjacent non-tumor tissue in lung cancer. Study-level background: Stage I to III disease affected roughly ten men and roughly five women aged about 31 to 80. Study-wide points: In normal lung, the top 100 clones were significantly more dominant than in tumor. Tumor TCR diversity, when higher, was linked to shorter survival.

Three rounds of nested PCR, following a modified ARM-PCR protocol, produced the TCRbeta library. TCRdb reanalysed the multiplex PCR reads using MiXCR and keeps one entry per CDR3 protein. The table has approximately 140,000 distinct CDR3 sequences, about 71% seen once. Sequenced material: lung tumor tissue. This receptor was identified in a man between 60 and 75 years old with small cell lung cancer.

CDR3 loop: CAIREGTTGELFF. The CDR3 nucleotides read TGTGCCATCAGAGAGGGAACCACCGGGGAGCTGTTTTTT. The V and J genes are TRBV10-3 and TRBJ2-2, with D possibly being TRBD2 (5 bases). CDR1 and CDR2 from the germline V gene are ENHRY and SYGVKD. Trimming left V 6 bases short and J 4 bases short, with 9 bases between. The CDR3 totals 13 residues.